This is a list of T cell receptor beta chains from one sample in a study of CD8 T cells in Susac syndrome. MiXCR, run by TCRdb on the immunoSEQ multiplex PCR reads, gives a single entry per CDR3 protein. The repertoire includes approximately 150,000 distinct CDR3 sequences, approximately 93% of them detected once, and about 0.095% sits in the top ten. The sample taken for sequencing was CD4+ T cells from PBMCs. These receptors came from a human donor with multiple sclerosis. CDR3s include the opening cysteine and the closing phenylalanine or tryptophan. A D gene is named only where the DNA matches it firmly. Only some rows state a clone size, as once, few, many or a class for expanded clones.

abundance | d_gene | j_gene | v_gene | CDR3nt | CDR3aa
. | . | TRBJ2-7 | TRBV20-1 | TGCAGTGCTAGAGGCTACGTAGCGGACTCCTCCTACGAGCAGTACTTC | CSARGYVADSSYEQYF
. | TRBD1 | TRBJ1-2 | TRBV14 | TGTGCCAGCAGCTCACAGGGGGCAAACGGCTACACCTTC | CASSSQGANGYTF
. | . | TRBJ1-5 | TRBV6-2/TRBV6-3 | TGTGCCAGCACCACCTTGGCCCGGGGGCAGGGTCAGCCCCAGCATTTT | CASTTLARGQGQPQHF
. | . | TRBJ2-3 | TRBV29-1 | TGCAGCGTTCGACGGGGGGCGGATACGCAGTATTTT | CSVRRGADTQYF
few | . | TRBJ1-1 | TRBV5-1 | TGCGCCAGCAGCCGTATTTCGTTTGGTGATTCTGAAGCTTTCTTT | CASSRISFGDSEAFF
. | TRBD2 | TRBJ2-3 | TRBV2 | TGTGCCACCAAGCGGGGAAGCACAGATACGCAGTATTTT | CATKRGSTDTQYF
. | . | TRBJ2-1 | TRBV4-1 | TGCGCCAGCAGCCATGTCGGGGGTGAGCAGTTCTTC | CASSHVGGEQFF
. | TRBD2 | TRBJ2-3 | TRBV27 | TGTGCCAGCAGTTTTAGCGGGGAAGATACGCAGTATTTT | CASSFSGEDTQYF
. | . | TRBJ2-7 | TRBV20-1 | TGCAGTGCTAGAGATAGGAGGGAGCAGTACTTC | CSARDRREQYF
. | . | TRBJ2-7 | TRBV27 | TGTGCCAGCAGTTTAAGGGGTGCCGGGTTTAACGAGCAGTACTTC | CASSLRGAGFNEQYF
. | TRBD2 | TRBJ2-1 | TRBV7-9 | TGTGCCAGCAGCCTTCGTCGGGGGACTAGCTCTGGGGATGAGCAGTTCTTC | CASSLRRGTSSGDEQFF
. | . | TRBJ1-5 | TRBV15 | TGTGCCACCAGCAGAGATCTTAAGGGGTTTCAGCCCCAGCATTTT | CATSRDLKGFQPQHF
. | . | TRBJ2-2 | TRBV11-2 | TGTGCCAGCAGCTTACTCGCCGGGGAGCTGTTTTTT | CASSLLAGELFF
. | . | TRBJ2-7 | TRBV6-2/TRBV6-3 | TGTGCCAGCAGTTACAGGAGGGACGAGCAGTACTTC | CASSYRRDEQYF
few | . | TRBJ2-5 | TRBV5-6 | TGTGCCAGCAGTTCTCCGGGCCCAGGGGAAGAGACCCAGTACTTC | CASSSPGPGEETQYF
. | . | TRBJ2-3 | TRBV28 | TGTGCCAGCAGTTTTGACCCATCAGATACGCAGTATTTT | CASSFDPSDTQYF
. | . | TRBJ2-2 | TRBV7-2 | TGTGCCAGCAGCTTACGGGACACCACGAACACCGGGGAGCTGTTTTTT | CASSLRDTTNTGELFF
. | . | TRBJ1-1 | TRBV4-2 | TGTGCCAGCAGCCAGGCAGCGGTTGCTTTCTTT | CASSQAAVAFF
. | TRBD2 | TRBJ2-1 | TRBV28 | TGTGCCAGCACATCTAGCGGGAGCAGATTCGGAGAGCAGTTCTTC | CASTSSGSRFGEQFF
once | . | TRBJ1-4 | TRBV29-1 | TGCAGCGTCGTTCAGGGGCCGGGCGAAAAACTGTTTTTT | CSVVQGPGEKLFF
. | . | TRBJ2-7 | TRBV28 | TGTGCCAGCCTGGGGCAGGGAGCTTTGGAGCAGTACTTC | CASLGQGALEQYF
. | TRBD2 | TRBJ2-5 | TRBV29-1 | TGCAGCGTAGTGAGCGGGGAAGAGACCCAGTACTTC | CSVVSGEETQYF
. | TRBD2 | TRBJ2-1 | TRBV6-5 | TGTGCCAGCAGTCGTAGCGGGACCTACAATGAGCAGTTCTTC | CASSRSGTYNEQFF
. | TRBD2 | TRBJ2-4 | TRBV18 | TGTGCCAGCTCCCTACGGCAGACGGGGGGATTAAACATTCAGTACTTC | CASSLRQTGGLNIQYF
few | . | TRBJ2-1 | TRBV5-1 | TGCGCCAGCAGCTTGGAAGGGCATGAGCAGTTCTTC | CASSLEGHEQFF
. | TRBD2 | TRBJ2-2 | TRBV3-1 | TGTGCCAGCAGCTCCCGACTAGCAACCGGGGAGCTGTTTTTT | CASSSRLATGELFF
. | . | TRBJ2-1 | TRBV7-3 | TGTGCCAGCAGCTCCTTCGGCGCAGGGTACAATGAGCAGTTCTTC | CASSSFGAGYNEQFF
. | . | TRBJ2-3 | TRBV27 | TGTGCCAGCAGTTTAAACAGGGGGGGCTATACGCAGTATTTT | CASSLNRGGYTQYF
once | . | TRBJ2-7 | TRBV20-1 | TGCAGTGCTAGATTTCCGGGACCGCTCTCCTACGAGCAGTACTTC | CSARFPGPLSYEQYF
. | TRBD2 | TRBJ2-3 | TRBV9 | TGTGCCAGCAGCGCCAATCCTCCGATAGCGGGAGGGATCGGTACGCAGTATTTT | CASSANPPIAGGIGTQYF